The rows below give T cell receptor beta chains drawn from one sample of a study of T cells in Graves' hyperthyroidism and ophthalmopathy. TCRdb re-analysed the multiplex PCR reads in MiXCR, keeping a single row per CDR3 protein. The table lists 550,000 to 600,000 distinct CDR3 sequences, about 14% of them singletons. The sample was blood. Every receptor here comes from a woman under 30 with Graves' ophthalmopathy. The CDR3 runs from the conserved cysteine through the conserved F or W. Each record gives: J gene, V gene, CDR3 protein.

j_gene: TRBJ1-5
v_gene: TRBV7-2
CDR3aa: CASSLEAGVGNQPQHF

j_gene: TRBJ2-2
v_gene: TRBV18
CDR3aa: CASSPPGLGSLGELFF

j_gene: TRBJ2-1
v_gene: TRBV6-2/TRBV6-3
CDR3aa: CASTTRLSEQFF

j_gene: TRBJ2-5
v_gene: TRBV20-1
CDR3aa: CSARVAGGQETQYF

j_gene: TRBJ2-5
v_gene: TRBV11-2
CDR3aa: CASSFGVGQGQETQYF

j_gene: TRBJ1-2
v_gene: TRBV19
CDR3aa: CASSTRQGSSTF

j_gene: TRBJ2-1
v_gene: TRBV5-1
CDR3aa: CASSPGTAYNEQFF

j_gene: TRBJ2-3
v_gene: TRBV2
CDR3aa: CATTELAATDTQYF

j_gene: TRBJ2-3
v_gene: TRBV12-3/TRBV12-4
CDR3aa: CASSLDRPTDTQYF

j_gene: TRBJ2-7
v_gene: TRBV7-6
CDR3aa: CASSLTDEQYF

j_gene: TRBJ2-5
v_gene: TRBV7-2
CDR3aa: CASSLNSRETQYF

j_gene: TRBJ2-1
v_gene: TRBV24-1
CDR3aa: CATSDLSGSFDEQFF

j_gene: TRBJ2-1
v_gene: TRBV6-1
CDR3aa: CASSGLMAGGEQFF

j_gene: TRBJ2-7
v_gene: TRBV25-1
CDR3aa: CASSDHSGTSGTSYEQYF

j_gene: TRBJ1-4
v_gene: TRBV7-9
CDR3aa: CASSLLTGARGNEKLFF